This T cell receptor (beta chain) is drawn from a study of blood T cell repertoires in COVID-19. Study overall: The study drew acute and convalescent COVID-19 samples from the United States, Italy and Spain. T cells, B-cell-depleted T cells, or PBMCs provided the cDNA or gDNA that served as material.

V was cut by 5 bases and J by 1 base, with 12 bases left in between. Per the germline V gene, CDR1 is MNHEY and CDR2 is SVGEGT. The CDR3 covers 14 residues. Authors' data handling: From reference gene primer amplification, estimates of nucleated cell counts were derived. The table came from immunoSEQ multiplex PCR; TCRdb's copy has only in-frame clones and leaves some out. V and J calls and clone size are as listed in that table; D and trimming were resolved from the DNA. The sample contains under 80,000 clones, about 80% of which appear only once. Input material: peripheral blood. The J gene is TRBJ2-7, the V gene TRBV6-2 or TRBV6-3, with a possible D match to TRBD1 (6 bases). The clonotype originates from a human donor in a cohort sampled during active COVID-19. In DNA form, the CDR3 reads TGTGCCAGCAGTGGGACACAGGGTTCCTACGAGCAGTACGTC. It codes for CASSGTQGSYEQYV.